The next 22 T cell receptor beta chains were all read from a single sample in a study of blood T cell repertoires in COVID-19. TCRdb's copy holds only in-frame clones and misses some; the assay was immunoSEQ multiplex PCR. The table records about 220,000 clones, about four fifths of them present only once. The sample consisted of PBMCs or T cells enriched from blood (not recorded which). Receptors originate from a woman in her thirties or forties with acute COVID-19.

V usage is TRBV15 and J usage is TRBJ2-1; D may be TRBD2 (6 bases). The CDR3 spans 14 residues. The ends were cut back, 3 bases at V and 7 bases at J, with 13 bases in the middle. Germline CDR1 reads LNHNV; CDR2 reads YYDKDF (reference sequence). Here the CDR3 DNA reads TGTGCCACCAGCAGGGCTACCCTAGCGAATGAGCAGTTCTTC. Its protein product is CATSRATLANEQFF.

The chain joins TRBV5-6 to TRBJ1-5; D is possibly TRBD1 (5 bases). Looked up from germline, CDR1 is SGHDT and CDR2 is YYEEEE. This CDR3 is 15 amino acids long. V was shortened by 0 bases and J by 6 bases, with 13 bases between the two germline ends. This CDR3 reads CASSLGGPQSQPQHF. In DNA form, the CDR3 reads TGTGCCAGCAGCTTGGGGGGCCCCCAGAGTCAGCCCCAGCATTTT.

The chain joins TRBV20-1 to TRBJ1-1; no reliable D call. The CDR3 totals 11 residues. V lost 6 bases to trimming and J lost 3 bases, with 8 bases between them. The germline CDR1 and CDR2 sequences are DFQATT and SNEGSKA (reference sequence). The chain's CDR3 is CSAGRDTEAFF. DNA for the CDR3: TGCAGTGCAGGGAGGGACACTGAAGCTTTCTTT.

The chain joins TRBV5-1 to TRBJ2-2, with D possibly TRBD1 on 5 matching bases. The CDR3 is made up of 16 amino acids. Germline values: CDR1 SGHRS, CDR2 YFSETQ. Trimming removed 1 base at V and 0 bases at J, with 10 bases between. Here the CDR3 DNA reads TGCGCCAGCAGCTTGACCTCAGGGACGAACACCGGGGAGCTGTTTTTT. Protein product: CASSLTSGTNTGELFF.

This rearrangement joins TRBV12-3 or TRBV12-4 to TRBJ2-1; 7 bases fit TRBD1. J was trimmed by 9 bases and V by 8 bases; bases with no gene match: 10. This CDR3 has 13 amino acids. The CDR3: CASADRPFSEQFF. DNA of the CDR3: TGTGCCAGCGCGGACAGGCCATTCAGTGAGCAGTTCTTC.

This clone is a singleton in its sample. CDR3: CASSPPAQAFSGNTIYF. CDR3 nucleotide sequence: TGTGCCAGCTCACCACCGGCGCAGGCCTTCTCTGGAAACACCATATATTTT. The rearrangement joins TRBV18 to TRBJ1-3, with D hard to call. Germline-derived CDR1 and CDR2 are KGHSH and LQKENI. The CDR3 contains 17 residues. V shed 0 bases and J shed 0 bases, with 12 bases lying between them.

The chain recombines TRBV4-2 with TRBJ1-4, with D possibly being TRBD1 (6 bases). The CDR3 totals 16 residues. The germline CDR1 and CDR2 sequences are LGHNA and YNFKEQ. V gave up 1 base and J gave up 8 bases, with 17 bases separating them. CDR3 residues: CASSQAQGQGSEKLFF. Written as DNA, the CDR3 is TGTGCCAGCAGCCAAGCACAGGGCCAAGGCTCCGAAAAACTGTTTTTT.

This chain joins TRBV4-1 and TRBJ1-5, with 8 bases identical to TRBD1. J was trimmed by 4 bases and V by 4 bases; bases with no gene match: 6. The CDR3 runs 15 residues. Germline V gives CDR1 MGHRA, CDR2 YSYEKL. CDR3 bases: TGCGCCAGCAGCCTACGACAGGGGTATAATCAGCCCCAGCATTTT. Amino acids: CASSLRQGYNQPQHF.

Points on this clone: Other DNA variants within this sample encode the same CDR3. This chain connects TRBV27 to TRBJ1-2, with TRBD1 matching 7 bases. The CDR3 runs 13 residues. Trimming removed 6 bases from V and 3 bases from J; junction bases left unmatched: 4. Germline V gives CDR1 MNHEY, CDR2 SMNVEV (reference sequence). CDR3 loop: CASRLTGDYGYTF. The DNA for the CDR3 is TGTGCCAGCAGGTTAACAGGGGACTATGGCTACACCTTC.

The chain couples TRBV28 to TRBJ1-1; 8 bases agree with TRBD1. Trimming cost V 7 bases and J 11 bases; bases outside gene matches: 9. Germline CDR1 is MDHEN and CDR2 is SYDVKM. This CDR3 spans 12 amino acids. CDR3 residues: CASISQGAWAFF. The DNA for the CDR3 is TGTGCCAGCATCAGCCAGGGGGCATGGGCTTTCTTT.

The rearrangement links TRBV5-1 to TRBJ2-5; TRBD2 matches 10 bases. The ends lost 0 bases at V and 5 bases at J; junction bases unmatched: 4. Per the germline V gene, CDR1 is SGHRS and CDR2 is YFSETQ. The CDR3 contains 15 residues. The CDR3 loop reads CASSLEREGLETQYF. The CDR3 DNA is TGCGCCAGCAGCTTGGAGCGGGAGGGCCTGGAGACCCAGTACTTC.

This rearrangement joins TRBV19 to TRBJ2-1; TRBD1 matches 7 bases. With V trimmed by 5 bases and J by 2 bases, 6 bases remained unmatched. This CDR3 spans 15 amino acids. The V gene's germline CDR1 is LNHDA and CDR2 SQIVND (reference sequence). Here the CDR3 DNA reads TGTGCCAGTAGTCCCGACAGGGCTACCTACAATGAGCAGTTCTTC. Protein sequence: CASSPDRATYNEQFF.

The rearrangement joins TRBV28 to TRBJ2-3; 11 bases are shared with TRBD2. After removal of 3 bases from V and 2 bases from J, the junction contained 4 bases not matched to a gene. CDR1 MDHEN and CDR2 SYDVKM come from the germline V gene. This CDR3 contains 16 residues. In nucleotides, the CDR3 is TGTGCCAGCAGTTTTATACTAGCGGGAGCCACAGATACGCAGTATTTT. It specifies CASSFILAGATDTQYF.

The chain links TRBV3-1 (or the pseudogene TRBV3-2) to TRBJ2-7, with 12 nucleotides matching TRBD2. This CDR3 is 16 amino acids long. Germline loops: CDR1 LGHDT, CDR2 YNNKEL (reference sequence). With 0 bases clipped from V and 4 bases from J, the junction kept 4 bases outside the gene matches. CDR3 in amino acids: CASSQESTSGSYEQYF. In DNA form, the CDR3 reads TGTGCCAGCAGCCAAGAATCGACTAGCGGGAGTTACGAGCAGTACTTC.

The CDR3 DNA reads as TGCAGCGTTGTGGAGACAGGTCTCCCTACTAACTATGGCTACACCTTC. Translating gives CSVVETGLPTNYGYTF. V usage is TRBV29-1 and J usage is TRBJ1-2; tentative D call: TRBD1 (6 bases). The CDR3 is 16 residues long. Germline CDR1 is SQVTM and CDR2 is ANQGSEA. The V gene lost 4 bases and the J gene lost 0 bases, with 18 bases spanning the gap.

The chain links TRBV11-2 to TRBJ2-1; 9 bases align to TRBD2. CDR3 length: 18 residues. V dropped 1 base and J dropped 7; count of bases not matched to a gene: 14. The germline gives CDR1 SGHAT, CDR2 FQNNGV. CDR3: CASSLVSRAGGPRNEQFF. The CDR3 DNA reads TGTGCCAGCAGCTTAGTCTCTCGGGCGGGAGGGCCGCGGAATGAGCAGTTCTTC.

The CDR3 coding sequence is TGTGCCAGCAGCCCTTTCGGGACACTTACCTACGAGCAGTACTTC. This translates into CASSPFGTLTYEQYF. The chain carries TRBV7-2 and TRBJ2-7; D possibly corresponds to TRBD1 (6 bases). The CDR3 has 15 amino acids. Germline V CDR1 and CDR2: SGHTA, FQGNSA. With 5 bases removed from V and 2 bases from J, the gap between germline ends came to 16 bases.

The chain has TRBV6-5 and TRBJ1-2; a possible D gene is TRBD1 (5 bases). The CDR3 length is 14 residues. The germline V gene encodes CDR1 MNHEY and CDR2 SVGAGI. Trimming shortened V by 4 bases and J by 5 bases, and 14 bases separated the two germline ends. CDR3 sequence reads: CASSFEGAGYGYTF. Here the CDR3 DNA reads TGTGCCAGCAGTTTTGAAGGGGCAGGGTATGGCTACACCTTC.

To note about this clone: Other DNA sequences in the same sample also yield this CDR3. Here the CDR3 reads CASSTLAGGRNEQFF. The CDR3 DNA is TGTGCCAGTAGCACACTAGCGGGGGGGCGCAATGAGCAGTTCTTC. This chain connects TRBV19 to TRBJ2-1; 13 nucleotides match TRBD2. After removal of 6 bases from V and 6 bases from J, the junction contained 5 bases not matched to a gene. The CDR3 is 15 residues long. Germline V gives CDR1 LNHDA, CDR2 SQIVND (reference sequence).

The V and J genes are TRBV10-2 and TRBJ1-2, with D unclear. The germline CDR1 and CDR2 sequences are WSHSY and SAAADI. Trimming took 0 bases from V and 8 from J, leaving 10 bases between them. The CDR3 extends over 13 amino acids. CDR3 sequence reads: CASSESHRGGYTF. CDR3 bases: TGCGCCAGCAGTGAGTCCCACCGAGGGGGCTACACCTTC.

This chain joins TRBV7-2 and TRBJ1-1; tentative D call: TRBD1 (6 bases). Trimming removed 0 bases from V and 6 bases from J, with 17 bases in between. Germline CDR1 reads SGHTA; CDR2 reads FQGNSA. The CDR3 has 16 residues. The CDR3 DNA follows: TGTGCCAGCAGCTTAGCGTCGAAAAGGGAGGGGGCTGAAGCTTTCTTT. This sequence encodes CASSLASKREGAEAFF.

This clone was recorded once. V gene TRBV7-7 combines with J gene TRBJ1-1, with D possibly TRBD1 on 6 matching bases. The CDR3 runs 15 residues. The germline V and J ends were trimmed by 6 bases and 0 bases, with 14 bases remaining between them. The germline V gene has CDR1 SSHAT and CDR2 FNYEAQ (reference sequence). CDR3 protein: CASRPGGGLNTEAFF. As DNA, the CDR3 is TGTGCCAGCAGGCCCGGCGGGGGGCTGAACACTGAAGCTTTCTTT.